A selection of T cell receptor beta chains follows, all from one sample in a study of STAT5B mutations in CD4+ large granular lymphocyte leukemia. Produced via immunoSEQ multiplex PCR; TCRdb's table is partial and in-frame only. The sample has about 48,000 clones, about 70% seen once. Sequences were obtained from CD4+ T cells from blood buffy coats. These receptors were taken from a human donor in good health. Both conserved end residues are part of each CDR3. A D gene is named only where the DNA matches it firmly. Only some rows state a clone size, as once, few, many or a class for expanded clones.

D: .; V: TRBV21-1; J: TRBJ2-5; size: .; CDR3: CASSLKAGARRETQYF; DNA: TGTGCCAGCAGCCTAAAGGCGGGGGCCCGGCGAGAGACCCAGTACTTC
D: TRBD1; V: TRBV5-4; J: TRBJ1-2; size: .; CDR3: CASSLGGQGNYGYTF; DNA: TGTGCCAGCAGCTTAGGGGGACAGGGAAACTATGGCTACACCTTC
D: .; V: TRBV7-9; J: TRBJ2-3; size: .; CDR3: CASSDQGTAQYF; DNA: TGTGCCAGCAGCGACCAGGGAACCGCGCAGTATTTT
D: TRBD1; V: TRBV2; J: TRBJ2-2; size: .; CDR3: CASSIGTGGNTGELFF; DNA: TGTGCCAGCAGTATCGGGACAGGGGGAAACACCGGGGAGCTGTTTTTT
D: TRBD1; V: TRBV2; J: TRBJ1-4; size: .; CDR3: CASTEQGRGEKLFF; DNA: TGTGCCAGCACGGAACAGGGGCGAGGCGAAAAACTGTTTTTT
D: TRBD2; V: TRBV4-2; J: TRBJ2-5; size: .; CDR3: CASSQDQLAGGLQETQYF; DNA: TGTGCCAGCAGCCAAGATCAGTTAGCGGGGGGGCTACAAGAGACCCAGTACTTC
D: .; V: TRBV4-2; J: TRBJ2-3; size: .; CDR3: CASSQAGQGITDTQYF; DNA: TGTGCCAGCAGCCAAGCGGGTCAGGGCATCACAGATACGCAGTATTTT
D: TRBD1; V: TRBV29-1; J: TRBJ1-4; size: few; CDR3: CSVGRGGREELFF; DNA: TGCAGCGTTGGGAGAGGGGGCCGGGAAGAACTGTTTTTT
D: .; V: TRBV9; J: TRBJ2-3; size: .; CDR3: CASSVGTSSNTQYF; DNA: TGTGCCAGCAGCGTAGGAACTAGCTCGAATACGCAGTATTTT
D: TRBD1; V: TRBV7-8; J: TRBJ1-1; size: few; CDR3: CASSWGDRGTEAFF; DNA: TGTGCCAGCAGCTGGGGGGACAGAGGAACTGAAGCTTTCTTT
D: TRBD2; V: TRBV6-1; J: TRBJ2-3; size: .; CDR3: CASRMTSGGLDTQYF; DNA: TGTGCCAGCAGGATGACTAGCGGGGGGTTAGATACGCAGTATTTT
D: TRBD1; V: TRBV19; J: TRBJ1-2; size: .; CDR3: CASSPPDRGLRGYTF; DNA: TGTGCCAGTAGTCCCCCGGACAGGGGGTTGAGGGGCTACACCTTC
D: .; V: TRBV20-1; J: TRBJ2-3; size: .; CDR3: CSAAGGTQYF; DNA: TGCAGTGCAGCAGGGGGGACGCAGTATTTT
D: TRBD1; V: TRBV6-1; J: TRBJ1-6; size: .; CDR3: CASSGDSPRDSPLHF; DNA: TGTGCCAGCAGTGGGGACAGCCCTAGAGATTCACCCCTCCACTTT
D: .; V: TRBV7-9; J: TRBJ2-3; size: .; CDR3: CASSVPGGTFSTDTQYF; DNA: TGTGCCAGCAGCGTACCAGGCGGAACTTTTAGCACAGATACGCAGTATTTT
D: TRBD1; V: TRBV15; J: TRBJ1-1; size: few; CDR3: CATSSDRVVTEAFF; DNA: TGTGCCACCAGCAGTGACAGGGTAGTGACTGAAGCTTTCTTT
D: TRBD1; V: TRBV30; J: TRBJ1-5; size: few; CDR3: CAWSVGFGTGASNQPQHF; DNA: TGTGCCTGGAGTGTAGGGTTCGGGACAGGGGCCAGCAATCAGCCCCAGCATTTT
D: .; V: TRBV28; J: TRBJ2-3; size: .; CDR3: CASWETWDTQYF; DNA: TGTGCCAGTTGGGAGACCTGGGATACGCAGTATTTT
D: .; V: TRBV7-6; J: TRBJ1-3; size: .; CDR3: CASSLQGKAGNTIYF; DNA: TGTGCCAGCAGCCTACAGGGTAAAGCTGGAAACACCATATATTTT
D: TRBD2; V: TRBV11-2; J: TRBJ2-3; size: .; CDR3: CASSLVALAGGWDTQYF; DNA: TGTGCCAGCAGCTTAGTTGCGCTAGCGGGGGGGTGGGATACGCAGTATTTT
D: TRBD1; V: TRBV30; J: TRBJ1-1; size: .; CDR3: CAWNRQGNTEAFF; DNA: TGTGCCTGGAATCGACAGGGGAACACTGAAGCTTTCTTT
D: TRBD2; V: TRBV5-1; J: TRBJ2-3; size: once; CDR3: CASSRSGEDTQYF; DNA: TGCGCCAGCAGCCGTAGCGGGGAAGATACGCAGTATTTT
D: .; V: TRBV19; J: TRBJ1-2; size: once; CDR3: CASSQRDIDRGYTF; DNA: TGTGCCAGTAGCCAACGGGACATCGATCGTGGCTACACCTTC